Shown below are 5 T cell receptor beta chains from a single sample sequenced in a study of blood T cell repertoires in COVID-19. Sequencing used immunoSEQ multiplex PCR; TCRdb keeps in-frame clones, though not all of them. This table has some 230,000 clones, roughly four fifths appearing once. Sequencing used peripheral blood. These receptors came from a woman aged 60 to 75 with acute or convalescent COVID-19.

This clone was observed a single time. CDR3 in amino acids: CASSLKGTADQETQYF. Written as DNA, the CDR3 is TGTGCCAGCAGTTTAAAAGGGACAGCCGATCAAGAGACCCAGTACTTC. This chain connects TRBV28 to TRBJ2-5, with 7 bases that match TRBD1. The J segment lost 2 bases and the V segment lost 2 bases, leaving 8 bases of the junction unmatched. Germline loops: CDR1 MDHEN, CDR2 SYDVKM. This CDR3 comprises 16 residues.

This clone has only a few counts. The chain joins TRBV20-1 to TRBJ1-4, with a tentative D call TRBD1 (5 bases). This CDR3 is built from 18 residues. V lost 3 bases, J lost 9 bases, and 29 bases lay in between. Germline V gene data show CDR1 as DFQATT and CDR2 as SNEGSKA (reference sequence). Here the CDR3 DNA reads TGCAGTGCTAGTCCGGATGGGCAGGGTATGAGACCCCATAAAAAACTGTTTTTT. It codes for CSASPDGQGMRPHKKLFF.

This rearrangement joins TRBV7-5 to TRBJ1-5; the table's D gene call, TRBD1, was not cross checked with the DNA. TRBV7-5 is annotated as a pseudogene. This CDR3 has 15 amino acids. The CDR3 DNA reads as TGTGCCAGAAGCTTAAACAGAACTAGCAATCAGCCCCAGCATTTT. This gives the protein CARSLNRTSNQPQHF.

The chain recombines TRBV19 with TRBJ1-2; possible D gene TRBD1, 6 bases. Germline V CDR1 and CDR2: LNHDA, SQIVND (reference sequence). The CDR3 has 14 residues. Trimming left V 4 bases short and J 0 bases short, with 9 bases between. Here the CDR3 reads CASSRGGPNYGYTF. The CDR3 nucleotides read TGTGCCAGTAGTAGGGGGGGCCCTAACTATGGCTACACCTTC.

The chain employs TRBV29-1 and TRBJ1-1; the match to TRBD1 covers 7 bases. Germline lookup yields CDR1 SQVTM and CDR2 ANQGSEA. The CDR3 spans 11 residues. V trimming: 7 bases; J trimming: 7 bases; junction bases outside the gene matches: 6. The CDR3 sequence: CSGNQGVEAFF. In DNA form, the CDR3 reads TGCAGCGGCAACCAGGGGGTTGAAGCTTTCTTT.